What follows are 19 T cell receptor beta chains derived from one specimen sequenced in a study of post-analysis software for immune sequencing data. Antigen specificity for these receptors is unknown. Presence of unique molecular identifiers characterized the TCR beta cDNA libraries. Via MiXCR, TCRdb re-called the PCR reads, giving one row per CDR3 protein. The repertoire holds hundreds of thousands of distinct CDR3 sequences, approximately 59% seen once, with 11% in the top ten. Findings and limits, study-wide: In patients, TRBV5-6, TRBV5-1 and TRBV20-1 belonged to roughly five TRBV segments found more frequently than in controls.

Specimen: blood. These receptors were taken from a girl aged 2 to 10 with multiple sclerosis.

There are a few counts of this clonotype. This chain connects TRBV6-1 to TRBJ2-3; the match to TRBD2 covers 10 bases. Trimming took 1 base from V and 5 from J; bases not matched to a gene: 9. There are 17 residues in the CDR3. Per germline, CDR1 MNHNS and CDR2 SASEGT. Here the CDR3 reads CASSEVGASGGGDTQYF. In DNA, the CDR3 is TGTGCCAGCAGTGAAGTGGGTGCTAGCGGGGGAGGAGATACGCAGTATTTT.

This clonotype occurred a few times. V usage is TRBV7-9 and J usage is TRBJ2-6; D is perhaps TRBD1 (5 bases). Trimming took 6 bases from V and 2 from J, leaving 8 bases between them. Germline V CDR1 and CDR2: SEHNR, FQNEAQ (reference sequence). The CDR3 covers 14 residues. The CDR3 DNA is TGTGCCAGCAGAGGGGTTGCTGGGGCCAACGTCCTGACTTTC. Its protein is CASRGVAGANVLTF.

The chain is built from TRBV5-1 and TRBJ2-1; 9 bases agree with TRBD2. V was clipped by 3 bases and J by 3 bases; unmatched bases: 7. The germline CDR1 and CDR2 sequences are SGHRS and YFSETQ. The CDR3 is 16 amino acids. The CDR3 bases are TGCGCCAGCAGCTGGAGTAGCGGGGGACTCTACAATGAGCAGTTCTTC. Amino acid sequence: CASSWSSGGLYNEQFF. Looking up the rest from reference TRBV5-1 and TRBJ2-1 gives the full variable domain: KAGVTQTPRYLIKTRGQQVTLSCSPISGHRSVSWYQQTPGQGLQFLFEYFSETQRNKGNFPGRFSGRQFSNSRSEMNVSTLELGDSALYLCASSWSSGGLYNEQFFGPGTRLTVL.

The chain recombines TRBV20-1 with TRBJ2-4; tentatively, D is TRBD1 (5 bases). The CDR3 runs to 13 residues. Trimming took off 3 bases at V and 1 base at J, with 7 bases between the two ends. Germline CDR1 is DFQATT and CDR2 is SNEGSKA (reference sequence). The CDR3: CSASYRAKNIQYF. Written as DNA, the CDR3 is TGCAGTGCTAGTTACAGGGCCAAAAACATTCAGTACTTC.

The rearrangement joins TRBV11-2 to TRBJ2-3; 10 bases line up with TRBD2. This CDR3 is built from 18 residues. J gave up 5 bases and V 1 base, and 12 bases lay outside the gene matches. CDR1 and CDR2 (germline): SGHAT, FQNNGV. Written as DNA, the CDR3 is TGTGCCAGCAGCTTAGTCGGATTAAGAGCGGGAGGGGTAGATACGCAGTATTTT. Its protein is CASSLVGLRAGGVDTQYF. The full variable domain, rest sourced from reference TRBV11-2 and TRBJ2-3, is EAGVAQSPRYKIIEKRQSVAFWCNPISGHATLYWYQQILGQGPKLLIQFQNNGVVDDSQLPKDRFSAERLKGVDSTLKIQPAKLEDSAVYLCASSLVGLRAGGVDTQYFGPGTRLTVL.

The J gene is TRBJ1-6, the V gene TRBV10-3; D not certain. There are 14 residues in the CDR3. The germline V gene encodes CDR1 ENHRY and CDR2 SYGVKD. Trimming took 10 bases from V and 8 from J, leaving 18 bases between them. The CDR3 bases are TGTGCCACCCTTTCACGGGAGGATGATTCACCCCTCCACTTT. This codes for CATLSREDDSPLHF.

J is TRBJ2-7 and V is TRBV7-6; maybe TRBD1 (6 bases). The CDR3 is 13 amino acids. The germline V and J ends were trimmed by 5 bases and 5 bases, with 13 bases remaining between them. The germline V gene has CDR1 SGHVS and CDR2 FNYEAQ. CDR3 in DNA: TGTGCCAGCAGCCCCAACCCAGGGGACGAGCAGTACTTC. Residues: CASSPNPGDEQYF.

The gene calls are TRBV28 and TRBJ2-7; possible D gene TRBD1, 5 bases. The CDR3 length is 13 residues. The germline V gene encodes CDR1 MDHEN and CDR2 SYDVKM. Trimming left V 5 bases short and J 2 bases short, with 10 bases between. The CDR3 sequence is CASSNRSPYEQYF. The DNA for the CDR3 is TGTGCCAGCAGTAACAGGAGCCCCTACGAGCAGTACTTC.

V gene TRBV6-6 combines with J gene TRBJ2-7, with 9 bases lining up with TRBD1. The CDR3 has 13 amino acids. Germline CDR1 reads MNHNY; CDR2 reads SVGAGI (reference sequence). V trimming: 6 bases; J trimming: 3 bases; junction bases outside the gene matches: 3. This CDR3 reads CASREDRGYEQYF. The CDR3 DNA follows: TGTGCCAGCAGAGAGGACAGGGGCTACGAGCAGTACTTC.

This chain joins TRBV5-8 and TRBJ1-2; D not resolved. The V end was cut by 4 bases, the J end by 2 bases, with 12 bases between. The germline CDR1 and CDR2 sequences are SGHTS and YDEGEE. CDR3 length equals 14 residues. CDR3 region: CASSQTSINYGYTF. In DNA, the CDR3 is TGTGCCAGCAGCCAAACTTCTATAAACTATGGCTACACCTTC.

The genes are TRBV7-9 and TRBJ2-7, with D possibly TRBD2 on 6 matching bases. The CDR3 is 14 residues long. The V end was cut by 1 base, the J end by 5 bases, with 12 bases between. Germline V gene sequence: CDR1 SEHNR, CDR2 FQNEAQ (reference sequence). The CDR3 reads CASSLEEGRNEQYF. The CDR3 DNA is TGTGCCAGCAGCTTAGAGGAGGGTAGAAACGAGCAGTACTTC.

This clonotype has more than one count but fewer than ten. The V call is TRBV7-9, the J call TRBJ2-5, with D tentatively TRBD2 (6 bases). Judging by the DNA end, TRBJ2-7 fits better; the J call may be wrong. This CDR3 contains 13 residues. Germline V gene data show CDR1 as SEHNR and CDR2 as FQNEAQ (reference sequence). CDR3 sequence reads: CASGGRPPNEQYF. As DNA, the CDR3 is TGTGCCAGCGGTGGGAGGCCTCCAAACGAGCAGTACTTC.

This clonotype appeared a few times. V and J are TRBV4-1 and TRBJ1-1, with D uncertain. The germline CDR1 and CDR2 sequences are MGHRA and YSYEKL. V lost 0 bases, J lost 0 bases, and 11 bases lay in between. This CDR3 comprises 16 residues. In DNA form, the CDR3 reads TGCGCCAGCAGCCAAGAATCTTTCGTAGTGAACACTGAAGCTTTCTTT. Protein: CASSQESFVVNTEAFF.

This clonotype was recorded many times. The gene calls are TRBV27 and TRBJ2-1; the D is unclear. The length of the CDR3 is 11 residues. CDR1 and CDR2 from the germline V gene are MNHEY and SMNVEV (reference sequence). The V end lost 5 bases, the J end lost 4 bases, and 3 bases lay between the germline ends. CDR3 amino acids: CASSRYNEQFF. For the CDR3, the DNA is TGTGCCAGCAGTAGATACAATGAGCAGTTCTTC.

The chain recombines TRBV15 with TRBJ2-5, with D perhaps TRBD2 (6 bases). The last part of the DNA fits TRBJ2-7 better; the J call may be wrong. The CDR3 has 13 amino acids. Germline V gene data show CDR1 as LNHNV and CDR2 as YYDKDF (reference sequence). DNA for the CDR3: TGTGCCACCAGCAGGGGACTCAGTGGCGAGCAGTACTTC. Protein product: CATSRGLSGEQYF.

This clonotype was seen a single time. This sequence joins TRBV29-1 and TRBJ1-2; the match to TRBD1 covers 7 bases. The CDR3 loop spans 13 amino acids. V lost 8 bases, J lost 4 bases, and 10 bases stayed unmatched. Germline V CDR1 and CDR2: SQVTM, ANQGSEA. The CDR3 loop is CSTNTGESYGYTF. As DNA, the CDR3 is TGCAGCACAAATACAGGGGAAAGCTATGGCTACACCTTC.

This clonotype has only a few counts. This chain joins TRBV11-3 and TRBJ2-1; 8 nucleotides align to TRBD2. The CDR3 totals 16 residues. Germline V gene lookup returns CDR1 SGHNT and CDR2 YENEEA. V trimming: 6 bases; J trimming: 2 bases; junction bases outside the gene matches: 9. DNA of the CDR3: TGTGCCAGCAGTTCATGGCGGGGGGTCACCTACAATGAGCAGTTCTTC. Protein product: CASSSWRGVTYNEQFF.

In the case of this clonotype: Its ends do not fully match the called genes, so a read error is possible. The CDR3 loop is CSARPNTRNTGERFF. The CDR3 bases are TGCAGTGCTAGGCCCAACACGAGGAACACCGGGGAGCGGTTTTTT. The V gene is TRBV20-1, the J gene TRBJ2-2, with a tentative D call TRBD2 (5 bases). There are 15 residues in the CDR3. Germline V lookup: CDR1 DFQATT, CDR2 SNEGSKA (reference sequence).

This clonotype has a handful of counts. V usage is TRBV28 and J usage is TRBJ2-7, with 10 nucleotides matching TRBD2. Germline trimming cut 5 bases from V and 5 bases from J; bases unmatched to any gene: 12. CDR1 and CDR2 (germline): MDHEN, SYDVKM. The CDR3 has 16 residues. CDR3 sequence: CASSVYLAGVSHEQYF. The CDR3 DNA sequence: TGTGCCAGCAGTGTATACCTAGCGGGAGTTTCCCACGAGCAGTACTTC.